This passage covers 15 T cell receptor beta chains from one sample sequenced in a study of T-cell reconstitution after alpha-beta-depleted transplantation in children. Construction of the TCRbeta library involved unique molecular identifiers. TCRdb re-called the PCR reads through MiXCR, storing one row per CDR3 protein. The data show approximately 350,000 distinct CDR3 sequences, 10% seen once. The source material was PBMCs from the stem cell graft donor, sampled from the stem cell graft. The receptors originated from a human donor who donated a stem cell graft to a child with acute lymphoblastic leukemia.

This clonotype was counted a few times. The chain links TRBV30 to TRBJ2-2, with a possible D match to TRBD1 (5 bases). The germline V and J ends were trimmed by 2 bases and 2 bases, with 6 bases remaining between them. Germline loops: CDR1 GTSNPN, CDR2 SVGIG (reference sequence). The CDR3 is 13 amino acids. The DNA of the CDR3 is TGTGCCTGGAGTAGGGGCAACACCGGGGAGCTGTTTTTT. It yields the protein CAWSRGNTGELFF. Using reference TRBV30 and TRBJ2-2 for the parts outside the CDR3, the full variable domain is SQTIHQWPATLVQPVGSPLSLECTVEGTSNPNLYWYRQAAGRGLQLLFYSVGIGQISSEVPQNLSASRPQDRQFILSSKKLLLSDSGFYLCAWSRGNTGELFFGEGSRLTVL.

Many counts were recorded for this clonotype. This rearrangement joins TRBV6-5 to TRBJ1-1, with D tentatively TRBD1 (5 bases). Germline V lookup: CDR1 MNHEY, CDR2 SVGAGI. V was clipped by 2 bases and J by 5 bases, with 9 bases between them. This CDR3 is built from 13 residues. CDR3 protein: CASSYEGRTEAFF. The CDR3, as DNA: TGTGCCAGCAGTTACGAGGGGAGGACTGAAGCTTTCTTT.

This clonotype was detected only a few times. This chain joins TRBV24-1 and TRBJ2-2; the D gene is possibly TRBD1 (5 bases). Germline CDR1 is KGHDR and CDR2 is SFDVKD. The CDR3 spans 16 residues. V was trimmed by 4 bases and J by 0 bases, leaving 11 bases between them. CDR3 sequence reads: CATSDRQIANTGELFF. The CDR3 DNA follows: TGTGCCACCAGTGACCGACAGATCGCGAACACCGGGGAGCTGTTTTTT.

The chain has TRBV7-2 and TRBJ1-5; D remains unclear. The germline CDR1 and CDR2 sequences are SGHTA and FQGNSA. V was shortened by 1 base and J by 2 bases, with 6 bases between the two germline ends. There are 14 residues in the CDR3. The CDR3 is CASSLGMGNQPQHF. The CDR3 nucleotides read TGTGCCAGCAGCTTAGGGATGGGCAATCAGCCCCAGCATTTT. Combining the CDR3 with reference TRBV7-2 and TRBJ1-5 gives the whole variable domain GAGVSQSPSNKVTEKGKDVELRCDPISGHTALYWYRQSLGQGLEFLIYFQGNSAPDKSGLPSDRFSAERTGGSVSTLTIQRTQQEDSAVYLCASSLGMGNQPQHFGDGTRLSIL.

The chain uses TRBV2 and TRBJ2-7; tentatively, D is TRBD1 or TRBD2 (5 bases each). From germline, CDR1 is SNHLY and CDR2 FYNNEI. This CDR3 has 14 amino acids. V lost 6 bases, J lost 3 bases, and 15 bases lay in between. The CDR3 DNA reads as TGTGCCAGCAGGGCCCGGGGCCCAATCTACGAGCAGTACTTC. Translation gives CASRARGPIYEQYF.

V is TRBV12-3 or TRBV12-4 and J is TRBJ1-2; D unresolved. Trimming took 6 bases from V and 4 from J, leaving 15 bases between them. CDR3 length equals 14 residues. The CDR3 region has the DNA TGTGCCAGCAGAGTCCTAGCCGGCGGCTATGGCTACACCTTC. Its protein product is CASRVLAGGYGYTF.

This clonotype has a handful of counts. The V call is TRBV28, the J call TRBJ2-7, with D unclear. Germline CDR1 reads MDHEN; CDR2 reads SYDVKM. Trimming stripped 3 bases from V and 4 bases from J, with 19 bases between. This CDR3 has 16 residues. The CDR3 coding sequence is TGTGCCAGCAGTTTTAGTTGGGTGGGCCATGAATACGAGCAGTACTTC. It specifies CASSFSWVGHEYEQYF.

Worth noting for this clonotype: One junction end disagrees with the germline gene, perhaps due to a read error. The V and J genes are TRBV20-1 and TRBJ2-5, with 11 positions matching TRBD1. Germline V lookup: CDR1 DFQATT, CDR2 SNEGSKA (reference sequence). The CDR3 contains 17 residues. Here the CDR3 reads CCARGQGAQTGGETQYF. CDR3 coding DNA: TGCTGTGCTAGAGGACAGGGGGCCCAGACGGGCGGGGAGACCCAGTACTTC.

This chain connects TRBV11-2 to TRBJ2-3; 11 nucleotides align to TRBD2. V lost 5 bases, J lost 2 bases, and 15 bases stayed unmatched. Germline V gives CDR1 SGHAT, CDR2 FQNNGV. The CDR3 runs 19 residues. The CDR3 protein is CASSTSPWVAGGYTDTQYF. In DNA, the CDR3 is TGTGCCAGCAGCACCTCCCCATGGGTAGCGGGAGGGTACACAGATACGCAGTATTTT.

V usage is TRBV7-2 and J usage is TRBJ1-5; D is possibly TRBD1 (6 bases). CDR1 and CDR2 (germline): SGHTA, FQGNSA. V shed 3 bases and J shed 7 bases, with 10 bases lying between them. This CDR3 is 13 amino acids long. In DNA, the CDR3 is TGTGCCAGCAGCTTTACAGGGTTCCAGCCCCAGCATTTT. Translation: CASSFTGFQPQHF.

The chain links TRBV27 to TRBJ2-1; 9 nucleotides agree with TRBD2. Trimming took 2 bases from V and 1 from J; bases not matched to a gene: 3. The CDR3 length is 16 residues. Per the germline V gene, CDR1 is MNHEY and CDR2 is SMNVEV (reference sequence). DNA of the CDR3: TGTGCCAGCAGTTTACTGAGCGGGAGGTCCTACAATGAGCAGTTCTTC. Protein product: CASSLLSGRSYNEQFF.

This chain uses TRBV12-3 or TRBV12-4 with TRBJ2-1, with TRBD2 matching over 8 bases. This CDR3 is 15 amino acids long. Germline trimming cut 6 bases from V and 7 bases from J; bases unmatched to any gene: 11. CDR3 sequence: CASRPSAGDGNEQFF. The CDR3, as DNA: TGTGCCAGCAGACCCTCAGCGGGAGATGGAAATGAGCAGTTCTTC.

The sample holds many counts of this clonotype. The V call is TRBV4-3, the J call TRBJ1-5; a weak D match, TRBD1 (6 bases). V lost 0 bases to trimming and J lost 4 bases, with 10 bases between them. CDR1 is LGHNA, CDR2 YSLEER, per germline. The CDR3 consists of 15 residues. CDR3 bases: TGCGCCAGCAGCCAAGACAGGGGCTATAATCAGCCCCAGCATTTT. This encodes CASSQDRGYNQPQHF.

This clonotype was seen a few times. The V call is TRBV4-1, the J call TRBJ2-1; 7 nucleotides align to TRBD2. The CDR3 consists of 17 residues. Germline CDR1 and CDR2: MGHRA and YSYEKL. V dropped 3 bases and J dropped 6; count of bases not matched to a gene: 14. CDR3 residues: CASSQGGTGGLANEQFF. CDR3 in DNA: TGCGCCAGCAGCCAGGGGGGGACGGGAGGCCTTGCCAATGAGCAGTTCTTC.

The rearrangement uses TRBV20-1 and TRBJ1-4; D perhaps matches TRBD1 (6 bases). Trimming removed 6 bases from V and 9 bases from J, with 14 bases in between. This CDR3 has 12 residues. Germline CDR1 and CDR2: DFQATT and SNEGSKA (reference sequence). The CDR3 nucleotides read TGCAGTGCCCCCCGCCAGGGGAAAAAACTGTTTTTT. Translating it yields CSAPRQGKKLFF.